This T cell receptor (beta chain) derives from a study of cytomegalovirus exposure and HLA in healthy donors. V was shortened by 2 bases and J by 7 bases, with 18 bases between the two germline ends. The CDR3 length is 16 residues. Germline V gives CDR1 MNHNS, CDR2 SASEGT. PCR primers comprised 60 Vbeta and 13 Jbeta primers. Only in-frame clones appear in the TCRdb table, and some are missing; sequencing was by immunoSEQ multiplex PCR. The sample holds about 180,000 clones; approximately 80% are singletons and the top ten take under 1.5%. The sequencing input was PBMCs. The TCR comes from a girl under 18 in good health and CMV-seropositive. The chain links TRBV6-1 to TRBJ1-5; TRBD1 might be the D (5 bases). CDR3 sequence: CASSESRPSGGQPQHF. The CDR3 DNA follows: TGTGCCAGCAGTGAATCCCGGCCTTCGGGGGGACAGCCCCAGCATTTT.